These T cell receptor beta chains were read from a single sample in a study of blood T cell repertoires in COVID-19. Measured with immunoSEQ multiplex PCR; TCRdb has only the in-frame clones, and not every one. Of 35,000 to 55,000 clones in the sample, roughly four fifths were seen once. Material for sequencing was peripheral blood. All receptors come from a man aged 55 to 70 with active COVID-19. Both conserved end residues are trimmed from each CDR3.

>TRBV3-1/TRBV3-2
ASSRGGPMNTEAF
>TRBV5-1
ASSSTMAAGLTYEQY
>TRBV27
ASSLSIGDTYYEQY
>TRBV19
ASSVSTGNGYEQY
>TRBV6-2/TRBV6-3
ASSYSMAGGHYEQY
>TRBV5-1
ASSLSPESDTQY
>TRBV30
AWSVGPGRTGGEKLF
>TRBV2
ASSAPGGYNEQF
>TRBV4-3
ASSQEAWDRGYEQY
>TRBV5-1
ASSLRVAGGGSTDTQY
>TRBV18
ASSPWTGQIKGSGNTIY
>TRBV7-9
ASSSTSGGAIVYEQY
>TRBV9
ASSVEGGGGDEQY
>TRBV3-1/TRBV3-2
ASSPARGELF
>TRBV28
ASSLGWDPTGYYNEQF
>TRBV10-3
AISESGGTNEKLF
>TRBV7-3
ASSLGATGRADTQY
>TRBV5-1
ASSLEPSGGEETQY
>TRBV28
ASSSYRENTEAF
>TRBV29-1
SVEEEVRGTDTQY
>TRBV9
ASSTRQGGYEQY
>TRBV18
ASSLGNRGNQPQH
>TRBV6-1
ASSEAGGQGLTDTQY
>TRBV7-8
ASSLARGYEQY
>TRBV19
ASSPQGGMDGYT
>TRBV19
ASSLGQYYGYT
>TRBV2
ASSSTSGRANEQF
>TRBV7-9
ASSLIQRNTEAF
>TRBV6-5
ASSARGAGNTIY
>TRBV19
ASSIGTGQGHKNIQY
>TRBV5-1
ASSDAGTTRGYT
>TRBV5-5
ASSLGTSGGARSDTQY
>TRBV19
ASGGQGLFQETQY
>TRBV19
ASGEGRSTGELF
>TRBV19
ASSIVPQDTQY
>TRBV5-1
ASSLATGGTYEQY
>TRBV11-2
ASKKNRFAGQRVGYEQY
>TRBV27
ASSNLAGGTDTQY
>TRBV5-6
ASSSTGLSETQY
>TRBV9
ASSVVVAGRYNEQF
>TRBV18
ASSLNRGRDGYT
>TRBV4-1
ASSQHPPRGSDEQF
>TRBV5-1
ASSPNSERLVTEAF
>TRBV27
ASSFVGGGYEQY
>TRBV19
ASTDRINTEAF
>TRBV12-3/TRBV12-4
ASSPGGKQH
>TRBV5-6
ASSLVGGIGYT
>TRBV28
ASRPGGAADTQY
>TRBV6-2/TRBV6-3
ASSFHSTGELF
>TRBV21-1
ASSNRPGIKNRNTIY
>TRBV12-3/TRBV12-4
ASRLGSNQPQH
>TRBV5-1
ASSDQGARVTGELF